These 15 T cell receptor beta chains were all obtained from the same sample, sequenced in a study of cytomegalovirus exposure and HLA in healthy donors. The PCR used 60 Vbeta and 13 Jbeta primers. Method: immunoSEQ multiplex PCR; TCRdb's copy keeps in-frame clones and lacks some. Of hundreds of thousands of clones detected, over 60% appear once; the ten largest clones hold 0.63%. Material: PBMCs. The receptors stem from a man aged 18 to 30 in good health and CMV-seronegative.

The J gene is TRBJ2-5, the V gene TRBV7-9, with TRBD2 matching over 8 bases. This CDR3 is built from 17 residues. Germline V lookup: CDR1 SEHNR, CDR2 FQNEAQ (reference sequence). Losses at the gene ends were 5 bases for V and 3 bases for J; bases not matched to a gene: 14. The CDR3 DNA is TGTGCCAGCAGCCCTCTTAGGGCGGGAGGAGGGGAAGAGACCCAGTACTTC. Its translation: CASSPLRAGGGEETQYF.

The CDR3 sequence is CASSLGANYGYTF. CDR3 coding DNA: TGTGCCAGCAGCTTAGGGGCCAACTATGGCTACACCTTC. This chain connects TRBV7-6 to TRBJ1-2; D gene uncertain. Germline values: CDR1 SGHVS, CDR2 FNYEAQ. V dropped 1 base and J dropped 2 bases, with 5 bases sitting between them. The CDR3 sequence is 13 residues long.

The chain joins TRBV5-1 to TRBJ2-7; maybe TRBD1 (7 bases). Germline CDR1 reads SGHRS; CDR2 reads YFSETQ. V lost 4 bases and J lost 3, with 20 bases in between. The CDR3 is made up of 16 amino acids. Here the CDR3 reads CASSPVSAGGYYEQYF. CDR3 nucleotides: TGCGCCAGCAGCCCTGTATCAGCAGGGGGGTACTACGAGCAGTACTTC.

This chain links TRBV5-4 with TRBJ2-7; the match to TRBD1 covers 7 bases. The V segment lost 5 bases and the J segment 3 bases; nucleotides outside the gene matches: 8. CDR1 and CDR2 (germline): SGHNT, YYREEE (reference sequence). The CDR3 loop spans 14 amino acids. DNA for the CDR3: TGTGCCAGCAGGTCGGGGACAGCCAGCTACGAGCAGTACTTC. Residues: CASRSGTASYEQYF.

The CDR3 sequence is CASSALSGFSTDTQYF. The CDR3 nucleotides read TGCGCCAGCAGTGCCCTTAGCGGGTTTAGCACAGATACGCAGTATTTT. The chain joins TRBV10-2 to TRBJ2-3; 7 bases map to TRBD2. The CDR3 runs 16 residues. CDR1 and CDR2 (germline): WSHSY, SAAADI. Germline trimming cut 4 bases from V and 0 bases from J; bases unmatched to any gene: 7.

The rearrangement uses TRBV4-2 and TRBJ2-7; 9 nucleotides line up with TRBD2. CDR1 is LGHNA, CDR2 YNFKEQ, per germline. This CDR3 region has 16 residues. V lost 1 base, J lost 3 bases, and 7 bases stayed unmatched. The chain's CDR3 is CASSQGYLAGSYEQYF. In nucleotides, the CDR3 is TGTGCCAGCAGCCAAGGGTACCTAGCGGGAAGCTACGAGCAGTACTTC.

The genes are TRBV9 and TRBJ2-7, with 7 bases fitting TRBD1. CDR1 is SGDLS, CDR2 YYNGEE, per germline. The CDR3 is 15 residues long. The trim removed 4 bases at V and 3 bases at J, leaving 10 bases unmatched. Written as DNA, the CDR3 is TGTGCCAGCAGCCCGCGACAGGGTGAATTCTACGAGCAGTACTTC. Translation: CASSPRQGEFYEQYF. Together with reference TRBV9 and TRBJ2-7, the CDR3 gives the full variable domain: DSGVTQTPKHLITATGQRVTLRCSPRSGDLSVYWYQQSLDQGLQFLIQYYNGEERAKGNILERFSAQQFPDLHSELNLSSLELGDSALYFCASSPRQGEFYEQYFGPGTRLTVT.

This clone has more than one count but fewer than ten. The sample contains more than one DNA sequence encoding this CDR3. The rearrangement links TRBV9 to TRBJ1-1; D is ambiguous. This CDR3 has 13 amino acids. CDR1 SGDLS and CDR2 YYNGEE come from the germline V gene. V was shortened by 0 bases and J by 1 base, with 4 bases between the two germline ends. The DNA for the CDR3 is TGTGCCAGCAGCGTAGACAGGAACACTGAAGCTTTCTTT. Residues: CASSVDRNTEAFF.

The chain recombines TRBV30 with TRBJ2-7; 8 bases agree with TRBD2. Germline V gives CDR1 GTSNPN, CDR2 SVGIG (reference sequence). This CDR3 contains 14 residues. The V gene end was trimmed by 2 bases and the J gene end by 5 bases; junction bases not matched to a gene: 8. The CDR3 coding sequence is TGTGCCTGGAGTAGGGCGCTCGGGGGGGACGAGCAGTACTTC. This sequence encodes CAWSRALGGDEQYF.

The chain joins TRBV6-5 to TRBJ2-3; D ambiguous. The CDR3 is 15 amino acids. Germline CDR1 MNHEY, CDR2 SVGAGI. V was shortened by 6 bases and J by 2 bases, with 15 bases between the two germline ends. The CDR3: CASSLTPNPTDTQYF. CDR3 nucleotide sequence: TGTGCCAGCAGCCTAACTCCAAACCCCACAGATACGCAGTATTTT.

This chain connects TRBV19 to TRBJ2-2, with TRBD2 as a possible D gene (6 bases). CDR3 length equals 15 residues. The V end was cut by 5 bases, the J end by 5 bases, with 15 bases between. Germline loops: CDR1 LNHDA, CDR2 SQIVND (reference sequence). The CDR3 loop is CASSSLLGRTGELFF. CDR3 nucleotides: TGTGCCAGTAGTTCCCTCCTCGGGAGAACCGGGGAGCTGTTTTTT.

The genes are TRBV10-2 and TRBJ1-1, with D perhaps TRBD1 (5 bases). Trimming left V 7 bases short and J 0 bases short, with 12 bases between. The CDR3 length is 14 residues. The germline V gene has CDR1 WSHSY and CDR2 SAAADI. The CDR3 sequence is CASNGAPMNTEAFF. CDR3 in DNA: TGCGCCAGCAATGGGGCGCCAATGAACACTGAAGCTTTCTTT.

The CDR3 nucleotides read TGCGCCAGCAGCCAAGACCACCCCCAAGCGTACAATGAGCAGTTCTTC. Amino acid sequence: CASSQDHPQAYNEQFF. The rearrangement uses TRBV4-1 and TRBJ2-1; D is ambiguous. Germline V gene sequence: CDR1 MGHRA, CDR2 YSYEKL. V lost 0 bases, J lost 4 bases, and 13 bases lay in between. The CDR3 runs 16 residues.

The chain has TRBV30 and TRBJ2-1; D is unresolved. Germline-derived CDR1 and CDR2 are GTSNPN and SVGIG (reference sequence). CDR3 length equals 11 residues. Trimming took off 5 bases at V and 5 bases at J, with 7 bases between the two ends. This CDR3 reads CAWARDNEQFF. CDR3 coding DNA: TGTGCCTGGGCTCGGGACAATGAGCAGTTCTTC.

The V call is TRBV27, the J call TRBJ2-3; D perhaps matches TRBD2 (5 bases). Germline V gene sequence: CDR1 MNHEY, CDR2 SMNVEV (reference sequence). The CDR3 sequence is 15 residues long. V was clipped by 2 bases and J by 2 bases, with 11 bases between them. DNA for the CDR3: TGTGCCAGCAGTTTAGAGGGATTCAACACAGATACGCAGTATTTT. It codes for CASSLEGFNTDTQYF.